The sequence of this TCR beta chain was determined in a study of T cell repertoires in cytomegalovirus infection. Study overall: CMV epitopes in the study were HLA-C-restricted (recently identified) and HLA-B-restricted (well studied). CMV infection together with matching HLA type was indicated by public TCR beta signatures. Findings of the study overall: Summed public TCR beta family frequency identified CMV carriers bearing the relevant HLA. The study found HLA-C-restricted CMV-specific TCR beta clonotypes dominating the ex vivo response.

Regarding this clonotype: The target antigen is unknown.

Germline CDR1 reads LGHNT; CDR2 reads FRNRAP. The length of the CDR3 is 14 residues. The junction had 0 bases not matched to a gene; V was cut back by 1 base and J by 1 base. TCRdb reanalysed the reads using MiXCR and keeps one entry per CDR3 protein. The sample holds hundreds of thousands of distinct CDR3 sequences, approximately 33% seen once. J is TRBJ2-5 and V is TRBV12-5; the match to TRBD1 covers 7 bases. The origin of this receptor is a human donor in good health (CMV status not recorded). Some clones in this sample may be carry-over from other donors' samples. Source: cultured PBMCs, taken from culture after CMV antigen stimulation. CDR3 residues: CASGLGDSQETQYF. The CDR3, as DNA: TGTGCTAGTGGTTTGGGGGACAGCCAAGAGACCCAGTACTTC.